This TCR beta chain was retrieved from a study of cytomegalovirus exposure and HLA in healthy donors (TCRdb year 2017). Background for the entire study: A later analysis indicated that the roughly 130 validation repertoires were generated on the platform also employed for the roughly 730 repertoires of the first cohort. Along with the approximately 600-subject first cohort, a separate validation cohort of about 110 different subjects was used. To predict cytomegalovirus infection status, the study combined high-throughput TCR immunosequencing, statistical association of individual TCRs with disease status, and machine learning. The aim of the study was to test whether cataloging public T cell receptors could identify signatures of past pathogen exposure. General study outcomes and caveats: A later analysis lacked HLA typing for the validation cohort, so it scored co-occurrence in that cohort across all 110 or so repertoires. In a later analysis, TCRs clustered in the first cohort were found to also tend to co-occur in the approximately 120 validation repertoires, with 94% of cluster scores above 0. It was suggested by the authors that the approach could potentially be generalized to other disease states and immunological phenotypes. The classifier was reported to diagnose cytomegalovirus status with high specificity and sensitivity in both the original cohort and the validation cohort. While some public TCRs were present in many individuals, most TCR sequences turned up only very rarely across donors. A total of 150 or so TCR beta chains were listed by the study as associated with cytomegalovirus. A few of the identified cytomegalovirus-associated TCR beta chains were confirmed in vitro to be specific for cytomegalovirus antigens.

Looking up the germline V gene yields CDR1 SGHRS and CDR2 YFSETQ. CDR3 length: 13 amino acids, cysteine to phenylalanine. Only CDR3 DNA remains: 39 bases, in frame from the first base. Trimming takes 2 bases off V and 6 bases off J; junction bases not matched to a gene: 4. A note on this clone: Its antigen has not been determined. No base qualities exist here, and no much larger clone lies one base off it.

The donors belonged to the validation cohort of 90 to 150 subjects, which was separate from the approximately 700-subject first cohort. Libraries were built with the immunoSEQ multiplex PCR assay. In the paper's pipeline: A statistical classification framework was built to diagnose cytomegalovirus status from the catalog of TCR beta chain sequences. TCRdb stores this immuneACCESS table with in-frame sequences only. Part of the clones is absent; in the studies checked, under half of the shortfall reflects unresolved V genes, and no reason is known for the rest. V, J and clone size are those of that table, while D and trimming were read from the DNA. This sample holds about 150,000 clones; about 86% were observed only once. The ten most abundant clones make up about 1.9% of the sample.

Sequenced sample: PBMCs. The V gene is TRBV5-1 and the J gene is TRBJ2-7, with 8 middle bases fitting TRBD2. This clonotype originated in a human donor in good health. The DNA sequence is given as TGCGCCAGCAGCTTCGGGACTAGTCGCGAGCAGTACTTC. The translation is CASSFGTSREQYF.